These 14 T cell receptor beta chains came from one sample sequenced in a study of T cells in Graves' hyperthyroidism and ophthalmopathy. Researchers took RNA transcripts and amplified the TCR beta CDR3 regions from them. With the HTBI primer set, the TCR CDR3 went through a first round of RT-PCR. From the multiplex PCR reads, TCRdb called clonotypes with MiXCR, one entry per CDR3 protein. The sample contains hundreds of thousands of distinct CDR3 sequences, approximately 16% of which appear only once. Sequencing was done on a sample of blood. These receptor sequences come from a woman aged 18-29 years with Graves' ophthalmopathy.

This clonotype was detected ten times or more. J is TRBJ1-1 and V is TRBV18; TRBD1 agrees at 9 bases. CDR3 length equals 14 residues. Germline-derived CDR1 and CDR2 are KGHSH and LQKENI. Losses at the gene ends were 4 bases for V and 11 bases for J; bases not matched to a gene: 11. In nucleotides, the CDR3 is TGTGCCAGCTCACTGATGGGGACAGGGTTTTTGGCTTTCTTT. The encoded protein is CASSLMGTGFLAFF.

This clonotype appeared many times. The rearrangement uses TRBV30 and TRBJ2-7; D is undetermined. Per the germline V gene, CDR1 is GTSNPN and CDR2 is SVGIG (reference sequence). The CDR3 runs to 14 residues. Trimming cost V 4 bases and J 2 bases, with 15 bases left between them. CDR3 loop: CAWKSSGLPYEQYF. The CDR3 DNA is TGTGCCTGGAAGTCCTCAGGTTTACCCTACGAGCAGTACTTC. The entire variable domain, with the rest obtained from reference TRBV30 and TRBJ2-7, is as follows: SQTIHQWPATLVQPVGSPLSLECTVEGTSNPNLYWYRQAAGRGLQLLFYSVGIGQISSEVPQNLSASRPQDRQFILSSKKLLLSDSGFYLCAWKSSGLPYEQYFGPGTRLTVT.

V usage is TRBV4-2 and J usage is TRBJ2-1; 8 nucleotides agree with TRBD1. The CDR3 has 12 amino acids. From germline, CDR1 is LGHNA and CDR2 YNFKEQ. The V gene end was trimmed by 5 bases and the J gene end by 15 bases; junction bases not matched to a gene: 9. For the CDR3, the DNA is TGTGCCAGCAGCACTACCCGACAGGGGCTGTTCTTC. Its protein is CASSTTRQGLFF.

This clonotype was observed many times. The chain has TRBV9 and TRBJ2-1; TRBD2 aligns across 11 bases. J was trimmed by 5 bases and V by 4 bases; bases with no gene match: 8. The CDR3 is made up of 16 amino acids. CDR1 SGDLS and CDR2 YYNGEE come from the germline V gene. CDR3 nucleotide sequence: TGTGCCAGCAGCCCTATCGGGACTAGCGGAGACAATGAGCAGTTCTTC. The encoded protein is CASSPIGTSGDNEQFF.

This clonotype was recorded many times. The chain links TRBV6-6 to TRBJ1-1; no firm D call. CDR1 MNHNY and CDR2 SVGAGI come from the germline V gene (reference sequence). This CDR3 is built from 12 residues. V dropped 1 base and J dropped 8 bases, with 8 bases sitting between them. In DNA form, the CDR3 reads TGTGCCAGCAGTTACTTGGACCTAGAAGCTTTCTTT. This gives the protein CASSYLDLEAFF.

Many counts were recorded for this clonotype. V usage is TRBV5-5 and J usage is TRBJ1-5; possible D gene TRBD1, 6 bases. The CDR3 has 14 residues. CDR1 and CDR2 from the germline V gene are SGHKS and YYEKEE (reference sequence). Trimming took off 2 bases at V and 6 bases at J, with 12 bases between the two ends. The DNA of the CDR3 is TGTGCCAGCAGCTTAAAACTGGGGGCTCAGCCCCAGCATTTT. Its translation: CASSLKLGAQPQHF.

This clonotype was detected ten times or more. The chain employs TRBV15 and TRBJ1-6; the D gene is possibly TRBD1 (5 bases). The germline CDR1 and CDR2 sequences are LNHNV and YYDKDF (reference sequence). The length of the CDR3 is 16 residues. Between the trimmed V and J ends, which lost 0 bases and 9 bases, there was a span of 15 bases. The CDR3 DNA is TGTGCCACCAGCAGAGAAGGGGCAGGGACGGGTTCACCCCTCCACTTT. It encodes CATSREGAGTGSPLHF.

In its sample, this clonotype was seen many times. CDR3 DNA sequence: TGTGCCAGCAGCCTACTAGCGTCGCAGTTCTTC. This sequence encodes CASSLLASQFF. V gene TRBV13 combines with J gene TRBJ2-1; TRBD2 matches 7 bases. Trimming cost V 5 bases and J 12 bases; bases outside gene matches: 4. The CDR3 length is 11 residues. Per the germline V gene, CDR1 is PRHDT and CDR2 is FYEKMQ (reference sequence).

This clonotype came up a few times. The chain is built from TRBV9 and TRBJ1-3; D gene uncertain. Germline CDR1 is SGDLS and CDR2 is YYNGEE. Trimming took off 0 bases at V and 4 bases at J, with 11 bases between the two ends. This CDR3 is 15 amino acids long. The CDR3 reads CASSVGRGAGNTIYF. CDR3 bases: TGTGCCAGCAGCGTAGGCCGGGGAGCAGGAAACACCATATATTTT.

The table lists this clonotype with many counts. V is TRBV7-9 and J is TRBJ2-1; 11 bases fit TRBD2. Germline V lookup: CDR1 SEHNR, CDR2 FQNEAQ (reference sequence). CDR3 size: 13 residues. J lost 3 bases, V lost 8 bases, and 0 bases had no gene match. The CDR3 loop reads CASLAGGYNEQFF. The CDR3 bases are TGTGCCAGCCTAGCGGGGGGCTACAATGAGCAGTTCTTC.

This clonotype was seen repeatedly, ten times or more. The rearrangement joins TRBV28 to TRBJ2-3, with D perhaps TRBD2 (7 bases). The germline CDR1 and CDR2 sequences are MDHEN and SYDVKM. This CDR3 contains 17 residues. Between the trimmed V and J ends, which lost 1 base and 3 bases, there was a span of 17 bases. The CDR3 DNA sequence: TGTGCCAGCAGTTTATCGGCCGGGGGGCTATATACAGATACGCAGTATTTT. Translating it yields CASSLSAGGLYTDTQYF. The full variable domain, completed using reference TRBV28 and TRBJ2-3, is DVKVTQSSRYLVKRTGEKVFLECVQDMDHENMFWYRQDPGLGLRLIYFSYDVKMKEKGDIPEGYSVSREKKERFSLILESASTNQTSMYLCASSLSAGGLYTDTQYFGPGTRLTVL.

Details on this clonotype: With a much larger clone just one base away, this may be a read error. Here the CDR3 omits its conserved ending phenylalanine or tryptophan, so a read error is the likely source. The chain carries TRBV12-3 or TRBV12-4 and TRBJ1-2, with D uncertain. V lost 7 bases and J lost 1, with 7 bases in between. The CDR3 totals 12 residues. CDR3 DNA: TGTGCCAGCACCGGAGTTAACTATGGCTACACCTCC. It encodes CASTGVNYGYTS.

This clonotype has only a few counts. The chain links TRBV25-1 to TRBJ2-2, with a weak D call TRBD1 (5 bases). The V end was cut by 0 bases, the J end by 5 bases, with 10 bases between. Germline V gene data show CDR1 as MGHDK and CDR2 as SYGVNS. This CDR3 comprises 15 residues. DNA for the CDR3: TGTGCCAGCAGTGAATACCGGACACGTACCGGGGAGCTGTTTTTT. It specifies CASSEYRTRTGELFF.

CDR3 residues: CASSLDIASETYEQYF. The DNA of the CDR3 is TGTGCCAGCAGCTTAGATATCGCTAGCGAAACCTACGAGCAGTACTTC. This chain connects TRBV11-2 to TRBJ2-7, with D perhaps matching TRBD2 (6 bases). Looked up from germline, CDR1 is SGHAT and CDR2 is FQNNGV. Trimming cost V 0 bases and J 2 bases, with 14 bases left between them. The CDR3 loop spans 16 amino acids.